The clone carrying this T cell receptor beta chain was observed once. The antigen remains unidentified. The libraries were made with immunoSEQ version 4 in survey mode. The table came from immunoSEQ multiplex PCR; TCRdb's copy has only in-frame clones and leaves some out. The sample has 35,000 to 45,000 clones; 87% are singletons. From germline, CDR1 is SGHDT and CDR2 YYEEEE. Germline trimming cut 3 bases from V and 10 bases from J; bases unmatched to any gene: 14. This CDR3 is 15 amino acids long. This nonspecific control used anti-CD3/anti-CD28 bead stimulation of CD4+ T cells. Sorting of responding CD4+ T cells relied on upregulated CD40 ligand together with CD69. These data originate in a study of persistence of HIV-infected CD4 T cells. Study results and limitations: CMV- and Gag-responding cells had lower TCRbeta richness than CD3/CD28-responding cells. Degenerate expanded CDR3beta sequences were enriched among CMV- and Gag-responding cells.

This clonotype originated in an adult man with HIV who was CMV-seropositive. The sequencing used CD4+ T cells sorted from PBMCs after approximately 20-hour stimulation, collected from a patient who received antiretroviral therapy. The chain is built from TRBV5-6 and TRBJ1-1, with 8 nucleotides matching TRBD1. CDR3 nucleotides: TGTGCCAGCAGCTACCGCCTGACAGGGGCTGGAGTAGCTTTCTTT. It encodes CASSYRLTGAGVAFF. Drawing the rest from reference TRBV5-6 and TRBJ1-1, the complete variable domain is DAGVTQSPTHLIKTRGQQVTLRCSPKSGHDTVSWYQQALGQGPQFIFQYYEEEERQRGNFPDRFSGHQFPNYSSELNVNALLLGDSALYLCASSYRLTGAGVAFFGQGTRLTVV.